What follows are 21 T cell receptor beta chains derived from one specimen sequenced in a study of blood T cells in healthy people across ages. The second PCR ran roughly 6 to 12 cycles with a sample-barcoded 5' primer and J-beta primers. TCRdb re-called the 5' RACE reads with MiXCR, one entry per CDR3 protein. The sample holds over a million distinct CDR3 sequences, around 43% seen once. The sample consisted of blood. The source of these receptors is a woman aged 55-69 years in good health.

This clonotype appeared a few times. The chain couples TRBV20-1 to TRBJ2-4, with TRBD1 matching 9 bases. The germline CDR1 and CDR2 sequences are DFQATT and SNEGSKA (reference sequence). Trimming removed 3 bases from V and 8 bases from J; junction bases left unmatched: 5. This CDR3 has 13 amino acids. The chain's CDR3 is CSARGQGRHIQYF. The CDR3 DNA is TGCAGTGCTAGGGGACAGGGTCGGCACATTCAGTACTTC.

This clonotype was counted only a few times. V and J are TRBV27 and TRBJ2-1, with 9 bases identical to TRBD2. V shed 5 bases and J 5 bases; nucleotides not matched to a gene: 10. This CDR3 is 16 amino acids long. CDR1 is MNHEY and CDR2 is SMNVEV in the germline V gene (reference sequence). The CDR3 sequence is CASSHLWRGGDNEQFF. In DNA form, the CDR3 reads TGTGCCAGCAGTCACCTTTGGCGGGGGGGGGACAATGAGCAGTTCTTC.

This clonotype was counted many times. The rearrangement links TRBV13 to TRBJ2-7; no reliable D call. There are 12 residues in the CDR3. Trimming pared 3 bases from V and 2 bases from J, leaving 5 bases between. The germline CDR1 and CDR2 sequences are PRHDT and FYEKMQ (reference sequence). The CDR3 DNA reads as TGTGCCAGCAGCTTGTCGACCTACGAGCAGTACTTC. Translating gives CASSLSTYEQYF. Variable domain in full (rest from reference TRBV13 and TRBJ2-7): AAGVIQSPRHLIKEKRETATLKCYPIPRHDTVYWYQQGPGQDPQFLISFYEKMQSDKGSIPDRFSAQQFSDYHSELNMSSLELGDSALYFCASSLSTYEQYFGPGTRLTVT.

The rearrangement uses TRBV2 and TRBJ2-1; TRBD2 aligns across 7 bases. Trimming cost V 6 bases and J 13 bases; bases outside gene matches: 9. The CDR3 has 12 amino acids. Germline CDR1 is SNHLY and CDR2 is FYNNEI. The CDR3: CASRGVASGQFF. The CDR3, as DNA: TGTGCCAGCAGGGGGGTGGCTAGCGGCCAGTTCTTC.

The rearrangement links TRBV12-3 or TRBV12-4 to TRBJ2-2, with 7 bases matching TRBD2. This CDR3 contains 16 residues. Trimming removed 5 bases from V and 1 base from J; junction bases left unmatched: 7. CDR3: CASSRLAPGNTGELFF. CDR3 bases: TGTGCCAGCAGTAGACTAGCCCCTGGGAACACCGGGGAGCTGTTTTTT.

This chain's CDR3 is CASSPLGLAGGPVADTQYF. The DNA of the CDR3 is TGCGCCAGCAGCCCCCTGGGGCTAGCGGGAGGGCCTGTAGCAGATACGCAGTATTTT. The V gene is TRBV5-1, the J gene TRBJ2-3; TRBD2 matches at 12 bases. Trimming at V came to 4 bases and at J to 4 bases, leaving 16 bases not matched to a gene. From germline, CDR1 is SGHRS and CDR2 YFSETQ. The CDR3 sequence is 19 residues long.

This clonotype was seen once. Its ends do not fully match the called genes, so a read error is possible. The chain has TRBV3-1 and TRBJ2-6; D is ambiguous. The CDR3 is 18 residues long. CDR1 LGHDT and CDR2 YNNKEL come from the germline V gene (reference sequence). CDR3 bases: TGTGCCAGCAGACAAGGTTTTCACATAGACTCTGGGGCCAACGTCCTGACTTTC. It yields the protein CASRQGFHIDSGANVLTF.

A remark on this clonotype: A much larger clone sits a single nucleotide away, making a read error possible. The chain couples TRBV9 to TRBJ2-7, with 7 nucleotides matching TRBD2. Germline V gene lookup returns CDR1 SGDLS and CDR2 YYNGEE. This CDR3 has 15 amino acids. The CDR3 loop reads CAGSPEPGGRSEQYF. The CDR3 region has the DNA TGTGCCGGCAGCCCAGAGCCGGGCGGGAGATCCGAGCAGTACTTC.

The rearrangement links TRBV7-8 to TRBJ2-7, with 10 bases identical to TRBD2. Trimming at V came to 0 bases and at J to 4 bases, leaving 6 bases not matched to a gene. Germline V gene data show CDR1 as SGHVS and CDR2 as FQNEAQ. This CDR3 comprises 16 residues. The CDR3 protein is CASSLALATSGYEQYF. The CDR3 coding sequence is TGTGCCAGCAGCTTAGCGTTGGCGACTAGCGGGTACGAGCAGTACTTC.

V and J are TRBV7-9 and TRBJ2-5, with D possibly matching TRBD1 (7 bases). Trimming shortened V by 5 bases and J by 5 bases, and 21 bases separated the two germline ends. Germline V gene sequence: CDR1 SEHNR, CDR2 FQNEAQ (reference sequence). The CDR3 is 16 residues long. CDR3 region: CASSPSPRTGGETQYF. The CDR3 DNA reads as TGTGCCAGCAGCCCCAGCCCAAGGACAGGAGGGGAGACCCAGTACTTC.

The rearrangement links TRBV13 to TRBJ2-3; D might be TRBD1 (5 bases). Between the trimmed V and J ends, which lost 5 bases and 5 bases, there was a span of 23 bases. This CDR3 is built from 17 residues. Germline assignment: CDR1 PRHDT and CDR2 FYEKMQ (reference sequence). Written as DNA, the CDR3 is TGTGCCAGCAGCCCAAAGCCTTGGGGCAGCCCCGGAGATACGCAGTATTTT. As protein: CASSPKPWGSPGDTQYF.

V usage is TRBV5-1 and J usage is TRBJ2-1; 14 bases align to TRBD2. The ends lost 1 base at V and 9 bases at J; junction bases unmatched: 6. Germline values: CDR1 SGHRS, CDR2 YFSETQ. CDR3 length: 16 residues. The CDR3 coding sequence is TGCGCCAGCAGCTTGCGGGGACTAGCGGGAGTCAGTGAGCAGTTCTTC. Encoded protein: CASSLRGLAGVSEQFF.

J is TRBJ2-1 and V is TRBV27; D call uncertain. CDR1 is MNHEY and CDR2 is SMNVEV in the germline V gene (reference sequence). The CDR3 spans 17 residues. V lost 3 bases to trimming and J lost 0 bases, with 15 bases between them. This CDR3 reads CASSFGWEISSYNEQFF. DNA for the CDR3: TGTGCCAGCAGTTTTGGGTGGGAAATCAGCTCCTACAATGAGCAGTTCTTC.

In this sample, this clonotype turned up a few times. The chain uses TRBV2 and TRBJ2-3; D may be TRBD2 (6 bases). This CDR3 contains 17 residues. Between the trimmed V and J ends, which lost 6 bases and 3 bases, there was a span of 22 bases. The V gene's germline CDR1 is SNHLY and CDR2 FYNNEI. CDR3 DNA sequence: TGTGCCAGCAGCCCTCTACCTCTCCTAGCGTCTACAGATACGCAGTATTTT. Translated, it gives CASSPLPLLASTDTQYF.

The chain joins TRBV29-1 to TRBJ2-1; tentatively, D is TRBD2 (6 bases). V lost 5 bases to trimming and J lost 12 bases, with 11 bases between them. The CDR3 totals 10 residues. Germline V lookup: CDR1 SQVTM, CDR2 ANQGSEA. DNA of the CDR3: TGCAGCGTTTGGGACTCGGGGCAGTTCTTC. This encodes CSVWDSGQFF.

This chain connects TRBV6-5 to TRBJ1-6, with 11 positions matching TRBD1. Trimming took 10 bases from V and 9 from J; bases not matched to a gene: 8. CDR1 and CDR2 (germline): MNHEY, SVGAGI. CDR3 length: 14 residues. CDR3: CATMVGTGGSPLHF. The CDR3 DNA follows: TGTGCCACCATGGTCGGGACAGGGGGTTCACCCCTCCACTTT.

The rearrangement links TRBV11-3 to TRBJ2-1; the match to TRBD2 covers 10 bases. There are 17 residues in the CDR3. V was pared by 3 bases and J by 5 bases, with 10 bases of the junction left unmatched. Germline values: CDR1 SGHNT, CDR2 YENEEA. CDR3 nucleotide sequence: TGTGCCAGCAGCTTCGGGATAGCGGGAGGTTCGAACAATGAGCAGTTCTTC. This gives the protein CASSFGIAGGSNNEQFF.

This clonotype turned up a few times. The chain combines TRBV29-1 with TRBJ2-7, with D tentatively TRBD2 (6 bases). In germline, CDR1 is SQVTM, CDR2 ANQGSEA. V was pared by 5 bases and J by 5 bases, with 19 bases between. CDR3 length: 14 residues. CDR3 in amino acids: CSVIPDGSRNEQYF. CDR3 bases: TGCAGCGTTATCCCCGACGGGAGTCGCAACGAGCAGTACTTC.

This chain uses TRBV2 with TRBJ1-2, with TRBD1 matching over 7 bases. The CDR3 covers 16 residues. Losses at the gene ends were 4 bases for V and 4 bases for J; bases not matched to a gene: 12. Germline V gene data show CDR1 as SNHLY and CDR2 as FYNNEI. CDR3 in DNA: TGTGCCAGCAGTGTTAACCCAGACAGGGATATCTATGGCTACACCTTC. This sequence encodes CASSVNPDRDIYGYTF.

The table lists this clonotype with a few counts. The CDR3 loop reads CASRPTGTYNSPLHF. The CDR3 coding sequence is TGTGCCAGCAGGCCCACAGGGACTTATAATTCACCCCTCCACTTT. V is TRBV27 and J is TRBJ1-6, with a possible D match to TRBD1 (6 bases). This CDR3 is 15 amino acids long. The ends were cut back, 6 bases at V and 4 bases at J, with 13 bases in the middle. In germline, CDR1 is MNHEY, CDR2 SMNVEV (reference sequence).

This clonotype has a count of ten or more. The V and J genes are TRBV5-1 and TRBJ2-5; no clear D gene. The germline V gene encodes CDR1 SGHRS and CDR2 YFSETQ. There are 12 residues in the CDR3. V gave up 1 base and J gave up 4 bases, with 5 bases separating them. CDR3 amino acids: CASSLWGETQYF. The CDR3 region has the DNA TGCGCCAGCAGCTTGTGGGGAGAGACCCAGTACTTC. Using reference TRBV5-1 and TRBJ2-5 for the parts outside the CDR3, the full variable domain is KAGVTQTPRYLIKTRGQQVTLSCSPISGHRSVSWYQQTPGQGLQFLFEYFSETQRNKGNFPGRFSGRQFSNSRSEMNVSTLELGDSALYLCASSLWGETQYFGPGTRLLVL.